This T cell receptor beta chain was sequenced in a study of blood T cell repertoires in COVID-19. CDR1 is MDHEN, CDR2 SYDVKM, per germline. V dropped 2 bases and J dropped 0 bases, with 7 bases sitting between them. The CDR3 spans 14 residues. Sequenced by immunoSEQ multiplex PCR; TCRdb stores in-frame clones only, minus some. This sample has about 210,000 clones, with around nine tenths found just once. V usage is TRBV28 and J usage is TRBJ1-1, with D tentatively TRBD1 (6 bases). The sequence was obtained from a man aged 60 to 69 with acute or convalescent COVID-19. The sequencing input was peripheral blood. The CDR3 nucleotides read TGTGCCAGCAGTTTAGCAGGGGTGAACACTGAAGCTTTCTTT. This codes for CASSLAGVNTEAFF. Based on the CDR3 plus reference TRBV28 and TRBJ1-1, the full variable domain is DVKVTQSSRYLVKRTGEKVFLECVQDMDHENMFWYRQDPGLGLRLIYFSYDVKMKEKGDIPEGYSVSREKKERFSLILESASTNQTSMYLCASSLAGVNTEAFFGQGTRLTVV.